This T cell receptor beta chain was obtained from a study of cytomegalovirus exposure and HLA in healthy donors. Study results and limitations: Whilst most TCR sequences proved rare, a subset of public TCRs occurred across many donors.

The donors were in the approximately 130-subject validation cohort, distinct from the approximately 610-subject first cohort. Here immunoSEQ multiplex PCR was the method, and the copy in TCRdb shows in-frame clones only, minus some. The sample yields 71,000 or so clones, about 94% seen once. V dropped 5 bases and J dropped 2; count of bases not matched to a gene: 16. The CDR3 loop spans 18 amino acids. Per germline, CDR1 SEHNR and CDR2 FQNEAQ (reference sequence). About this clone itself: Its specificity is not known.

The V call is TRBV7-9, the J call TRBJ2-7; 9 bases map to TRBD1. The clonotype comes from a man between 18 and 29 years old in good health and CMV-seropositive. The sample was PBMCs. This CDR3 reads CASSDPGTGPLKTYEQYF. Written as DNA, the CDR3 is TGTGCCAGCAGCGATCCCGGGACAGGGCCCCTAAAGACCTACGAGCAGTACTTC.